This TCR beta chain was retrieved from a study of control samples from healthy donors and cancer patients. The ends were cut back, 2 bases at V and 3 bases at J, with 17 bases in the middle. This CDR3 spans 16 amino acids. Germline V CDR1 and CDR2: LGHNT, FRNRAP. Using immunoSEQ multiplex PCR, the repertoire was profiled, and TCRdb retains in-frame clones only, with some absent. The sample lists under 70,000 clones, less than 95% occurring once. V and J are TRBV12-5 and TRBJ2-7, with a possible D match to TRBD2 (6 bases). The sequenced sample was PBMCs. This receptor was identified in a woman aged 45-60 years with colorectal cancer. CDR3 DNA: TGTGCTAGTGGTTTGCCGACTAGAGTTTCGGGCTACGAGCAGTACTTC. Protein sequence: CASGLPTRVSGYEQYF.